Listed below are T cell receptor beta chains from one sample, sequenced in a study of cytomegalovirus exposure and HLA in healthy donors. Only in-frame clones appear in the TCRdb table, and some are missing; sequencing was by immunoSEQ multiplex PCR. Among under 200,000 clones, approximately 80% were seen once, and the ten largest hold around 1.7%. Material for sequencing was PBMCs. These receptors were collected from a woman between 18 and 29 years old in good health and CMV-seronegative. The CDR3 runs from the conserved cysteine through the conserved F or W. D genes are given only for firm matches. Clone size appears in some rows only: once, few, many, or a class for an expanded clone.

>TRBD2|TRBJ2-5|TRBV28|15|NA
TGTGCCAGCAGTCCGGCGCGGGAGGCCCAAGAGACCCAGTACTTC
CASSPAREAQETQYF
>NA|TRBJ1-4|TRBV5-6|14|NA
TGTGCCAGCAGCCGCGGACAGTTTAATGAAAAACTGTTTTTT
CASSRGQFNEKLFF
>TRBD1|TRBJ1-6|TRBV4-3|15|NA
TGCGCCAGCAGCGTAGGGGGCAAAGATAATTCACCCCTCCACTTT
CASSVGGKDNSPLHF
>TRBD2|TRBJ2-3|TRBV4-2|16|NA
TGTGCCAGCAGCCACCCGGCGGGAGGGGGCACAGATACGCAGTATTTT
CASSHPAGGGTDTQYF
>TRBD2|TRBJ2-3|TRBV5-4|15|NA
TGTGCCAGCAGCTACGGGGGGGAAAGGAGAGATACGCAGTATTTT
CASSYGGERRDTQYF
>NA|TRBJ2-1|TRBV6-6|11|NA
TGTGCCAGCAGCCCAAACAATGAGCAGTTCTTC
CASSPNNEQFF
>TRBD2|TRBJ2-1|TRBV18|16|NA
TGTGCCAGCTCACCACCGCTACTAGCGGGCCACAATGAGCAGTTCTTC
CASSPPLLAGHNEQFF
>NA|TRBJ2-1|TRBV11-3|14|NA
TGTGCCAGCAGCGTTTTGAGCTCCTACAATGAGCAGTTCTTC
CASSVLSSYNEQFF
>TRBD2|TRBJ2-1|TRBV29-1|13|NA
TGCAGCGTTGGAGGGTCCCGGGGGGGTGAGCAGTTCTTC
CSVGGSRGGEQFF
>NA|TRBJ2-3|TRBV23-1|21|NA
TGCGCCAGCAGTCAAGCCCTTCAGGGCAGGGGTCGCATCATTGGTCACAATACGCAGTATTTT
CASSQALQGRGRIIGHNTQYF
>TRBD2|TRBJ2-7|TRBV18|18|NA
TGTGCCAGCTCAACTTCCCCGGGACTAGCGGGAGTAGAGGACGAGCAGTACTTC
CASSTSPGLAGVEDEQYF
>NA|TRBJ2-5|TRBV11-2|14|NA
TGTGCCAGCAGCTCACAGGAGGGGTCAGAGACCCAGTACTTC
CASSSQEGSETQYF
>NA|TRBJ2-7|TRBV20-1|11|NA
TGCAGTGCCCTAAGATCCTACGAGCAGTACTTC
CSALRSYEQYF
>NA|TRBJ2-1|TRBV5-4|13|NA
TGTGCCAGCAGCTTGGCAGGCTTCAATGAGCAGTTCTTC
CASSLAGFNEQFF
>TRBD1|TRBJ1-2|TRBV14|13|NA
TGTGCCAGCACCAGGGGGTTTAACTATGGCTACACCTTC
CASTRGFNYGYTF
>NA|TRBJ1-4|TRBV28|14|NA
TGTGCCAGCAATACAGAGATAAGGAATGAAAAACTGTTTTTT
CASNTEIRNEKLFF
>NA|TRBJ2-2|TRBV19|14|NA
TGTGCCAGTTCGTGGGGAGTTGACACCGGGGAGCTGTTTTTT
CASSWGVDTGELFF
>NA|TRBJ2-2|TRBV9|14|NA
TGTGCCAGCAGCGTGATCCGGGACACCGGGGAGCTGTTTTTT
CASSVIRDTGELFF
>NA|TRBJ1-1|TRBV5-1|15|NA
TGCGCCAGCAGCTTGGCCTTAGGGGTGGCCCGGGAAGCTTTCTTT
CASSLALGVAREAFF
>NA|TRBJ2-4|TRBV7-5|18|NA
TGTGCCAGAAGCTTAGCGCCTGGGACAGATCTAGCCAAAAACATTCAGTACTTC
CARSLAPGTDLAKNIQYF
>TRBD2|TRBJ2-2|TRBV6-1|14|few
TGTGCCAGCAGACTAGCGGCGAACACCGGGGAGCTGTTTTTT
CASRLAANTGELFF
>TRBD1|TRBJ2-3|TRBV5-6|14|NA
TGTGCCAGCAGCCGGGACAGGAGGCCAGATACGCAGTATTTT
CASSRDRRPDTQYF
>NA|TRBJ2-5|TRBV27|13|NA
TGTGCCAGCAGTTTTACGGGGAGACAGACCCAGTACTTC
CASSFTGRQTQYF